The sequence of this T cell receptor beta chain was determined in a study of blood T cell repertoires in COVID-19. Method: immunoSEQ multiplex PCR; TCRdb's copy keeps in-frame clones and lacks some. Of 150,000 to 200,000 clones in the sample, around four fifths were seen once. The CDR3 is 15 residues long. V dropped 0 bases and J dropped 4 bases, with 12 bases sitting between them. The germline V gene has CDR1 PRHDT and CDR2 FYEKMQ (reference sequence). The rearrangement uses TRBV13 and TRBJ1-2; the D is unclear. Material: peripheral blood. The sequence was obtained from a woman in her 30s with acute or convalescent COVID-19. CDR3 residues: CASSLGRSDRYGYTF. In nucleotides, the CDR3 is TGTGCCAGCAGCTTAGGCAGGTCCGACCGCTATGGCTACACCTTC.